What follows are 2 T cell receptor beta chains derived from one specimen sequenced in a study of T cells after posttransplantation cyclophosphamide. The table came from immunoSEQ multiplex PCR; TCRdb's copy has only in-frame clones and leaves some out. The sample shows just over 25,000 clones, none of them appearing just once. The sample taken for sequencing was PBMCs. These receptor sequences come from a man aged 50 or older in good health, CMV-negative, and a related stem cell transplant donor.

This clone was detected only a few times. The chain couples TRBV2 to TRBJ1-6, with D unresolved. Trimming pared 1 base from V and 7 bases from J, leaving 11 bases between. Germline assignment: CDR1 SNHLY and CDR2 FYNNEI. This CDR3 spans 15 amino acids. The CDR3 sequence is CASSEVRVRNSPLHF. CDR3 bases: TGTGCCAGCAGTGAAGTGAGGGTGCGCAATTCACCCCTCCACTTT.

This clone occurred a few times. CDR3 sequence reads: CASSPGTQETQYF. The CDR3 DNA sequence: TGTGCCAGCAGCCCCGGGACACAAGAGACCCAGTACTTC. The genes are TRBV7-9 and TRBJ2-5; D might be TRBD1 (6 bases). The length of the CDR3 is 13 residues. Deletions cut 5 bases from V and 2 bases from J, with 9 bases between. The germline V gene has CDR1 SEHNR and CDR2 FQNEAQ (reference sequence).